This T cell receptor (beta chain) is drawn from a study of blood T cell repertoires in COVID-19. Overall study: Acute and convalescent COVID-19 specimens originated in the United States, Italy and Spain. Sources were T cells, B-cell-depleted T cells, or PBMCs; the material itself was cDNA or gDNA.

V lost 6 bases and J lost 7; bases outside the gene matches: 9. In germline, CDR1 is MNHEY, CDR2 SVGAGI. This CDR3 has 15 residues. Original data processing: Reference gene primer amplification in the assay estimated nucleated cell counts. Profiling relied on immunoSEQ multiplex PCR, and the TCRdb table lists in-frame clones only, not all of them. D and trimming were read from the DNA, whereas the V and J calls and clone size are those reported in that table. The sample holds about 210,000 clones, roughly 82% seen once. V gene TRBV6-5 combines with J gene TRBJ2-3; TRBD2 matches 11 bases. The sequenced sample was peripheral blood. The sequence derives from a woman between 35 and 50 years old with acute or convalescent COVID-19. The CDR3 loop is CASRWTSGSGYTQYF. CDR3 nucleotide sequence: TGTGCCAGCAGGTGGACTAGCGGGTCCGGCTATACGCAGTATTTT.